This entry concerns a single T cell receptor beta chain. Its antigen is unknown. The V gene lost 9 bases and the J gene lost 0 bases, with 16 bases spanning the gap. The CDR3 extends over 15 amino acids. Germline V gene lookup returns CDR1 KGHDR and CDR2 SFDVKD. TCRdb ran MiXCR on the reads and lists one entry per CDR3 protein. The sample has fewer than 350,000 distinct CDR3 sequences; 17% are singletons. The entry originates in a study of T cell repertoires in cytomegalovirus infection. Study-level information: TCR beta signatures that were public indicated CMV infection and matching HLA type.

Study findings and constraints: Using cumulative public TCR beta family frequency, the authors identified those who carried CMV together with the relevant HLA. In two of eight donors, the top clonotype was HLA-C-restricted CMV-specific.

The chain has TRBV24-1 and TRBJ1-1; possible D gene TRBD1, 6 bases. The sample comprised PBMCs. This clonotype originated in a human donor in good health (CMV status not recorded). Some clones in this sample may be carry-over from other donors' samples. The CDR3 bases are TGTGCCACCCCAAGGGCCGGGACAATGAACACTGAAGCTTTCTTT. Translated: CATPRAGTMNTEAFF.